These T cell receptor beta chains were read from a single sample in a study of blood T cell repertoires in COVID-19. Assay used: immunoSEQ multiplex PCR; TCRdb lists only in-frame clones, some missing. This sample has approximately 76,000 clones, with around 79% found just once. The specimen sequenced was peripheral blood. These receptors were collected from a woman aged 70-85 years with acute or convalescent COVID-19. Both conserved end residues are part of each CDR3. Each record gives: D gene, V gene, clone size, J gene, CDR3 protein, CDR3 DNA. The D gene is left open where the match is weak. Size is stated for part of the rows, as once, few or many counts, or as a class when the clone is expanded.

D gene: NA
V gene: TRBV6-2/TRBV6-3
clone size: NA
J gene: TRBJ1-1
CDR3 protein: CASSYSGGAFF
CDR3 DNA: TGTGCCAGCAGTTATTCCGGCGGGGCTTTCTTT

D gene: NA
V gene: TRBV5-1
clone size: NA
J gene: TRBJ2-6
CDR3 protein: CASSLGELISGANVLTF
CDR3 DNA: TGCGCCAGCAGCTTGGGTGAACTGATCTCTGGGGCCAACGTCCTGACTTTC

D gene: NA
V gene: TRBV28
clone size: NA
J gene: TRBJ1-4
CDR3 protein: CASSLIQRGEKLFF
CDR3 DNA: TGTGCCAGCAGTTTGATTCAGCGGGGGGAAAAACTGTTTTTT

D gene: NA
V gene: TRBV7-2
clone size: NA
J gene: TRBJ2-7
CDR3 protein: CASSFRSGAYEQYF
CDR3 DNA: TGTGCCAGCAGCTTTCGGAGCGGTGCCTACGAGCAGTACTTC

D gene: NA
V gene: TRBV3-1/TRBV3-2
clone size: NA
J gene: TRBJ1-3
CDR3 protein: CASSLKQNTIYF
CDR3 DNA: TGTGCCAGCAGCTTGAAACAAAACACCATATATTTT

D gene: NA
V gene: TRBV5-1
clone size: NA
J gene: TRBJ2-1
CDR3 protein: CASSLRLESYNEQFF
CDR3 DNA: TGCGCCAGCAGCCTCAGACTAGAATCCTACAATGAGCAGTTCTTC

D gene: NA
V gene: TRBV28
clone size: NA
J gene: TRBJ1-5
CDR3 protein: CASSLPGLGNQPQHF
CDR3 DNA: TGTGCCAGCAGTTTACCAGGACTGGGAAATCAGCCCCAGCATTTT

D gene: TRBD2
V gene: TRBV5-1
clone size: NA
J gene: TRBJ2-1
CDR3 protein: CASSSARDSGSYNEQFF
CDR3 DNA: TGCGCCAGCAGCTCCGCCAGGGATAGCGGGAGCTACAATGAGCAGTTCTTC

D gene: TRBD2
V gene: TRBV28
clone size: NA
J gene: TRBJ2-4
CDR3 protein: CASSSLAGGLEAKNIQYF
CDR3 DNA: TGTGCCAGCAGTTCCCTAGCGGGGGGACTTGAAGCCAAAAACATTCAGTACTTC

D gene: TRBD1
V gene: TRBV6-5
clone size: NA
J gene: TRBJ1-2
CDR3 protein: CASSSPTSTGTYGYTF
CDR3 DNA: TGTGCCAGCAGTTCGCCCACTTCGACAGGGACCTATGGCTACACCTTC

D gene: TRBD1
V gene: TRBV19
clone size: NA
J gene: TRBJ1-5
CDR3 protein: CASSISQGVNQPQHF
CDR3 DNA: TGTGCCAGTAGTATTTCGCAGGGGGTCAATCAGCCCCAGCATTTT

D gene: NA
V gene: TRBV15
clone size: NA
J gene: TRBJ1-4
CDR3 protein: CATSRDRTVLNEKLFF
CDR3 DNA: TGTGCCACCAGCAGAGATAGGACAGTCCTTAATGAAAAACTGTTTTTT

D gene: NA
V gene: TRBV6-5
clone size: NA
J gene: TRBJ1-2
CDR3 protein: CASQRGRDYGYTF
CDR3 DNA: TGTGCCAGCCAGCGGGGTAGGGACTATGGCTACACCTTC

D gene: NA
V gene: TRBV28
clone size: few
J gene: TRBJ2-1
CDR3 protein: CASSPRVFEQFF
CDR3 DNA: TGTGCCAGCAGTCCCCGCGTCTTTGAGCAGTTCTTC

D gene: NA
V gene: TRBV5-1
clone size: once
J gene: TRBJ2-5
CDR3 protein: CASSLDLVRVGETQYF
CDR3 DNA: TGCGCCAGCAGCTTGGATCTGGTCAGGGTGGGAGAGACCCAGTACTTC

D gene: NA
V gene: TRBV5-1
clone size: NA
J gene: TRBJ2-1
CDR3 protein: CASSLGGGAYNEQFF
CDR3 DNA: TGCGCCAGCAGCTTGGGTGGCGGAGCCTACAATGAGCAGTTCTTC

D gene: NA
V gene: TRBV9
clone size: NA
J gene: TRBJ1-3
CDR3 protein: CASSVGAGKGNTIYF
CDR3 DNA: TGTGCCAGCAGCGTAGGAGCAGGGAAGGGAAACACCATATATTTT

D gene: TRBD1
V gene: TRBV5-4
clone size: NA
J gene: TRBJ2-1
CDR3 protein: CASSLRTGAYNEQFF
CDR3 DNA: TGTGCCAGCAGCCTTCGGACAGGGGCCTACAATGAGCAGTTCTTC

D gene: TRBD2
V gene: TRBV5-8
clone size: NA
J gene: TRBJ2-2
CDR3 protein: CASSRSRTSGSSTGELFF
CDR3 DNA: TGTGCCAGCAGCCGTTCTCGGACTAGCGGGAGTAGCACCGGGGAGCTGTTTTTT

D gene: TRBD2
V gene: TRBV28
clone size: NA
J gene: TRBJ2-7
CDR3 protein: CASSGQAGGPGEQYF
CDR3 DNA: TGTGCCAGCAGCGGACAAGCGGGAGGGCCGGGCGAGCAGTACTTC

D gene: TRBD1
V gene: TRBV5-8
clone size: NA
J gene: TRBJ1-1
CDR3 protein: CASSWRVGGGEAFF
CDR3 DNA: TGTGCCAGCAGCTGGAGGGTAGGGGGCGGTGAAGCTTTCTTT

D gene: TRBD1
V gene: TRBV30
clone size: NA
J gene: TRBJ1-2
CDR3 protein: CAWRRQGPNYGYTF
CDR3 DNA: TGTGCCTGGAGGAGACAGGGTCCTAACTATGGCTACACCTTC

D gene: TRBD1
V gene: TRBV19
clone size: NA
J gene: TRBJ2-4
CDR3 protein: CASTATGSKNIQYF
CDR3 DNA: TGTGCCAGTACCGCGACAGGGTCCAAAAACATTCAGTACTTC

D gene: NA
V gene: TRBV5-1
clone size: NA
J gene: TRBJ2-3
CDR3 protein: CASNQGATDTQYF
CDR3 DNA: TGCGCCAGCAACCAAGGGGCCACAGATACGCAGTATTTT

D gene: NA
V gene: TRBV4-2
clone size: NA
J gene: TRBJ2-1
CDR3 protein: CASSQENREYNEQFF
CDR3 DNA: TGTGCCAGCAGCCAAGAAAACAGGGAATACAATGAGCAGTTCTTC

D gene: NA
V gene: TRBV30
clone size: NA
J gene: TRBJ2-7
CDR3 protein: CAWSRSLGREQYF
CDR3 DNA: TGTGCCTGGAGTAGATCTCTTGGGCGAGAGCAGTACTTC

D gene: TRBD1
V gene: TRBV27
clone size: NA
J gene: TRBJ2-7
CDR3 protein: CASSLSTGGRYEQYF
CDR3 DNA: TGTGCCAGCAGTTTATCGACAGGGGGACGGTACGAGCAGTACTTC

D gene: NA
V gene: TRBV6-1
clone size: NA
J gene: TRBJ1-5
CDR3 protein: CASSERGSQPQHF
CDR3 DNA: TGTGCCAGCAGTGAAAGGGGGAGTCAGCCCCAGCATTTT

D gene: TRBD1
V gene: TRBV6-6
clone size: NA
J gene: TRBJ1-1
CDR3 protein: CASSYEAGGDTEAFF
CDR3 DNA: TGTGCCAGCAGTTACGAGGCAGGGGGAGATACTGAAGCTTTCTTT

D gene: NA
V gene: TRBV6-6
clone size: few
J gene: TRBJ1-2
CDR3 protein: CASSYDRNYGYTF
CDR3 DNA: TGTGCCAGCAGTTACGACAGAAACTATGGCTACACCTTC

D gene: TRBD1
V gene: TRBV11-1
clone size: few
J gene: TRBJ2-3
CDR3 protein: CASSPTGVGDTQYF
CDR3 DNA: TGTGCCAGCAGCCCTACAGGGGTGGGAGATACGCAGTATTTT

D gene: TRBD1
V gene: TRBV5-4
clone size: NA
J gene: TRBJ2-1
CDR3 protein: CASSLETGYGNEQFF
CDR3 DNA: TGTGCCAGCAGCTTGGAGACAGGGTACGGTAATGAGCAGTTCTTC

D gene: TRBD2
V gene: TRBV6-1
clone size: NA
J gene: TRBJ2-7
CDR3 protein: CASSEVGGRGEQYF
CDR3 DNA: TGTGCCAGCAGTGAAGTGGGGGGGAGAGGCGAGCAGTACTTC

D gene: NA
V gene: TRBV27
clone size: once
J gene: TRBJ1-1
CDR3 protein: CASRRGGYNTEAFF
CDR3 DNA: TGTGCCAGCCGGCGAGGAGGGTATAACACTGAAGCTTTCTTT

D gene: NA
V gene: TRBV10-3
clone size: NA
J gene: TRBJ1-6
CDR3 protein: CATNIARIDRNSPLHF
CDR3 DNA: TGTGCCACCAACATAGCGCGGATAGACCGTAATTCACCCCTCCACTTT

D gene: TRBD1
V gene: TRBV2
clone size: NA
J gene: TRBJ2-7
CDR3 protein: CASNDRDEQYF
CDR3 DNA: TGTGCCAGCAATGACAGGGACGAGCAGTACTTC

D gene: NA
V gene: TRBV5-6
clone size: NA
J gene: TRBJ2-1
CDR3 protein: CASSWAQDNEQFF
CDR3 DNA: TGTGCCAGCAGCTGGGCACAGGACAATGAGCAGTTCTTC

D gene: NA
V gene: TRBV5-1
clone size: NA
J gene: TRBJ2-7
CDR3 protein: CASSLWADYEQYF
CDR3 DNA: TGCGCCAGCAGCTTGTGGGCAGACTACGAGCAGTACTTC

D gene: TRBD2
V gene: TRBV5-1
clone size: NA
J gene: TRBJ2-7
CDR3 protein: CASSLDGRGASYEQYF
CDR3 DNA: TGCGCCAGCAGCTTGGACGGGCGGGGGGCCTCCTACGAGCAGTACTTC

D gene: NA
V gene: TRBV10-1
clone size: NA
J gene: TRBJ2-1
CDR3 protein: CASSLGLTNEQFF
CDR3 DNA: TGCGCCAGCAGCTTGGGACTGACAAATGAGCAGTTCTTC

D gene: NA
V gene: TRBV28
clone size: NA
J gene: TRBJ2-2
CDR3 protein: CASTSGTKGTGELFF
CDR3 DNA: TGTGCCAGCACCTCCGGGACAAAGGGTACCGGGGAGCTGTTTTTT

D gene: TRBD1
V gene: TRBV19
clone size: NA
J gene: TRBJ1-2
CDR3 protein: CASSIGQGGGYTF
CDR3 DNA: TGTGCCAGTAGTATTGGACAGGGGGGTGGCTACACCTTC

D gene: NA
V gene: TRBV15
clone size: few
J gene: TRBJ1-2
CDR3 protein: CATSRDTGHIEGYTF
CDR3 DNA: TGTGCCACCAGCAGAGATACGGGACACATAGAGGGCTACACCTTC